These 26 T cell receptor beta chains originate from one sample sequenced in a study of patients and donors after allogeneic stem cell transplantation (dated by TCRdb to the early 2020s). Libraries were made using RT-PCR. Sequencer: NextSeq 550. TCRdb handled the public reads itself, with Q25 trimming in fastp and clone calling in MiXCR, and kept productive beta chains. When rows share a CDR3 protein, they turn into one entry using the most common DNA and genes. The sample table holds thousands of distinct CDR3 sequences, of which roughly 13% were seen once. About 53% of the sample goes to the ten largest clones. The specimen sequenced was blood, either unsorted or a sorted T cell fraction (not recorded which). The receptors shown here come from a human donor who was either an allogeneic HSCT recipient or a stem cell or donor lymphocyte infusion donor (not recorded which). It is not recorded whose cells these are; they may come from a transplant donor.

The table lists this clonotype with many counts. The CDR3 DNA sequence: TGTGCCAGCAGCGCGGGACAGGCTAATGAAAAACTGTTTTTT. This codes for CASSAGQANEKLFF. The chain carries TRBV9 and TRBJ1-4, with 8 bases that match TRBD1. Germline trimming cut 3 bases from V and 3 bases from J; bases unmatched to any gene: 1. This CDR3 is 14 amino acids long. CDR1 and CDR2 (germline): SGDLS, YYNGEE.

This clonotype came up many times. CDR3 bases: TGTGCCAGCAGCGGTAGTGGCCAGGGGTGGTTGGAGACCCAGTACTTC. This codes for CASSGSGQGWLETQYF. The rearrangement links TRBV7-9 to TRBJ2-5; weak D call: TRBD1 (6 bases). The CDR3 has 16 residues. V shed 5 bases and J shed 5 bases, with 21 bases lying between them. CDR1 is SEHNR and CDR2 is FQNEAQ in the germline V gene (reference sequence).

This clonotype showed up just once. A much larger clone is a single base away; this may be a read error. The chain employs TRBV19 and TRBJ2-1, with D perhaps matching TRBD1 (5 bases). This CDR3 comprises 11 residues. Germline CDR1 LNHDA, CDR2 SQIVND (reference sequence). The CDR3 DNA sequence: TGTACCAGTGGCGCAAGGGGTGAGCAGTTCTTC. Translating gives CTSGARGEQFF.

This clonotype appeared many times. The chain joins TRBV6-1 to TRBJ1-4, with D maybe TRBD1 (5 bases). CDR3 length: 16 amino acids. Trimming took off 1 base at V and 8 bases at J, with 17 bases between the two ends. Germline V gives CDR1 MNHNS, CDR2 SASEGT. Here the CDR3 DNA reads TGTGCCAGCAGTGAAGGGGGGACCGGGAAGGGCGAAAAACTGTTTTTT. Its translation: CASSEGGTGKGEKLFF.

This clonotype was picked up many times. The V call is TRBV15, the J call TRBJ2-3; 14 bases align to TRBD2. Per the germline V gene, CDR1 is LNHNV and CDR2 is YYDKDF (reference sequence). The CDR3 totals 17 residues. The V gene end was trimmed by 1 base and the J gene end by 6 bases; junction bases not matched to a gene: 6. The chain's CDR3 is CATSRGGLAGATDTQYF. CDR3 coding DNA: TGTGCCACCAGCAGAGGGGGACTAGCGGGAGCCACGGATACGCAGTATTTT.

This clonotype has only a few counts. The rearrangement uses TRBV24-1 and TRBJ2-5, with D perhaps given as TRBD1 or TRBD2 (5 bases each). From germline, CDR1 is KGHDR and CDR2 SFDVKD. With 4 bases removed from V and 5 bases from J, the gap between germline ends came to 13 bases. The CDR3 has 14 amino acids. CDR3 residues: CATSDPGSRETQYF. In nucleotides, the CDR3 is TGTGCCACCAGTGACCCAGGGAGTAGGGAGACCCAGTACTTC.

This clonotype came up many times. The CDR3 region is CSARDWWDLSTDTQYF. In DNA form, the CDR3 reads TGCAGTGCTAGAGACTGGTGGGACTTAAGCACAGATACGCAGTATTTT. The chain uses TRBV20-1 and TRBJ2-3, with D maybe TRBD2 (6 bases). This CDR3 is built from 16 residues. V dropped 0 bases and J dropped 0 bases, with 13 bases sitting between them. Germline V lookup: CDR1 DFQATT, CDR2 SNEGSKA (reference sequence).

This clonotype was detected a few times. The CDR3: CASNDRGLYTIYF. DNA for the CDR3: TGTGCCAGCAACGACAGGGGGCTATACACCATATATTTT. This sequence joins TRBV12-3 or TRBV12-4 and TRBJ1-3; 10 nucleotides agree with TRBD1. There are 13 residues in the CDR3. Trimming cost V 7 bases and J 8 bases; bases outside gene matches: 5.

The table lists this clonotype with a few counts. This chain connects TRBV5-1 to TRBJ2-2, with D possibly matching TRBD2 (6 bases). There are 14 residues in the CDR3. In germline, CDR1 is SGHRS, CDR2 YFSETQ. The germline V and J ends were trimmed by 0 bases and 6 bases, with 9 bases remaining between them. The CDR3 DNA reads TGCGCCAGCAGCTTGGGACTAGAGTCCGGGGAGCTGTTTTTT. Amino acids: CASSLGLESGELFF.

Many counts were recorded for this clonotype. The CDR3 is CASSYMTGVQETQYF. For the CDR3, the DNA is TGTGCCAGCAGTTACATGACAGGGGTCCAAGAGACCCAGTACTTC. The rearrangement joins TRBV6-6 to TRBJ2-5; 8 nucleotides align to TRBD1. CDR1 and CDR2 (germline): MNHNY, SVGAGI (reference sequence). V was clipped by 2 bases and J by 1 base; unmatched bases: 3. CDR3 length equals 15 residues.

This clonotype was detected a few times. This chain links TRBV7-2 with TRBJ1-2, with TRBD1 matching over 12 bases. The CDR3 totals 15 residues. Germline loops: CDR1 SGHTA, CDR2 FQGNSA. V was clipped by 2 bases and J by 6 bases; unmatched bases: 4. The CDR3 sequence: CASSLPGQGANGYTF. The CDR3 DNA reads as TGTGCCAGCAGCTTACCGGGACAGGGGGCGAATGGCTACACCTTC.

The chain is built from TRBV2 and TRBJ2-3; possibly TRBD2 for D (6 bases). Between the trimmed V and J ends, which lost 7 bases and 3 bases, there was a span of 11 bases. Germline CDR1 SNHLY, CDR2 FYNNEI. This CDR3 contains 13 residues. CDR3 sequence: CASIPGGTDTQYF. CDR3 bases: TGTGCCAGCATTCCAGGAGGGACAGATACGCAGTATTTT.

This clonotype has a count of ten or more. This sequence joins TRBV7-9 and TRBJ1-6; D perhaps matches TRBD1 (5 bases). Deletions cut 0 bases from V and 8 bases from J, with 11 bases between. The CDR3 sequence is 15 residues long. CDR1 SEHNR and CDR2 FQNEAQ come from the germline V gene (reference sequence). This chain's CDR3 is CASSLAAQGDSPLHF. DNA of the CDR3: TGTGCCAGCAGCTTAGCGGCGCAGGGTGATTCACCCCTCCACTTT.

Many counts were recorded for this clonotype. CDR3 protein: CASSRDSNYGYTF. The CDR3 region has the DNA TGTGCCAGCAGCCGAGACAGTAACTATGGCTACACCTTC. The chain recombines TRBV27 with TRBJ1-2, with D possibly being TRBD1 (5 bases). The germline V and J ends were trimmed by 6 bases and 1 base, with 9 bases remaining between them. This CDR3 has 13 residues. Germline V gene sequence: CDR1 MNHEY, CDR2 SMNVEV (reference sequence).

This clonotype has only a few counts. In DNA form, the CDR3 reads TGTGCCAGCAAGGGGACACAAGACTACGAGCAGTACTTC. The encoded protein is CASKGTQDYEQYF. The chain has TRBV6-4 and TRBJ2-7, with a tentative D call TRBD1 (6 bases). This CDR3 has 13 amino acids. Deletions cut 7 bases from V and 3 bases from J, with 13 bases between. The germline CDR1 and CDR2 sequences are MRHNA and SNTAGT.

The chain recombines TRBV20-1 with TRBJ1-2; D remains unclear. V lost 2 bases and J 4 bases, leaving 14 bases between the germline ends. There are 14 residues in the CDR3. Germline V gene data show CDR1 as DFQATT and CDR2 as SNEGSKA (reference sequence). In DNA form, the CDR3 reads TGCAGTGCTAGACCTCCCGAACTGGGCTATGGCTACACCTTC. This gives the protein CSARPPELGYGYTF.

This clonotype turned up a few times. The CDR3 nucleotides are TGCAGTGCCTTAGGGTCATTAGCGGGTAAAAGCACAGATACGCAGTATTTT. Translated, it gives CSALGSLAGKSTDTQYF. The V gene is TRBV20-1, the J gene TRBJ2-3; 7 nucleotides match TRBD2. CDR3 length equals 17 residues. Germline CDR1 and CDR2: DFQATT and SNEGSKA (reference sequence). The V gene end was trimmed by 6 bases and the J gene end by 0 bases; junction bases not matched to a gene: 15.

This clonotype was counted many times. This chain uses TRBV7-2 with TRBJ2-3, with D hard to call. CDR1 is SGHTA, CDR2 FQGNSA, per germline. The CDR3 runs 12 residues. Trimming left V 6 bases short and J 0 bases short, with 4 bases between. The CDR3 nucleotides read TGTGCCAGCAGTGTAAGCACAGATACGCAGTATTTT. Translated, it gives CASSVSTDTQYF.

The chain couples TRBV7-9 to TRBJ1-1; TRBD1 aligns across 7 bases. The germline V gene has CDR1 SEHNR and CDR2 FQNEAQ (reference sequence). This CDR3 region has 18 residues. Trimming at V came to 3 bases and at J to 1 base, leaving 14 bases not matched to a gene. The DNA for the CDR3 is TGTGCCAGCAGCTTTACGCGGGCCATAGGGGGCCAGAACACTGAAGCTTTCTTT. Amino acids: CASSFTRAIGGQNTEAFF.

On this clonotype itself: In this CDR3 the conserved last residue, phenylalanine or tryptophan, is missing, so a read error is likely. J is TRBJ1-5 and V is TRBV19, with a weak D call TRBD1 (6 bases). CDR1 and CDR2 (germline): LNHDA, SQIVND (reference sequence). With 0 bases removed from V and 6 bases from J, the gap between germline ends came to 12 bases. CDR3 length: 15 amino acids. CDR3 protein: CASSIDEQGGQPQHI. The CDR3 DNA reads TGTGCCAGTAGTATAGATGAACAGGGCGGTCAGCCCCAGCATATT.

This clonotype is medium-sized within its sample. This rearrangement joins TRBV7-6 to TRBJ2-1; the match to TRBD2 covers 13 bases. With V trimmed by 2 bases and J by 8 bases, 9 bases remained unmatched. Germline-derived CDR1 and CDR2 are SGHVS and FNYEAQ. The CDR3 consists of 17 residues. CDR3 amino acids: CASSLLGTSGEGHEQFF. CDR3 bases: TGTGCCAGCAGCTTACTAGGGACTAGCGGGGAAGGACATGAGCAGTTCTTC.

The chain is built from TRBV7-9 and TRBJ2-5; 9 bases match TRBD1. This CDR3 region has 18 residues. V lost 0 bases, J lost 1 base, and 9 bases stayed unmatched. Germline V gene lookup returns CDR1 SEHNR and CDR2 FQNEAQ (reference sequence). This CDR3 is CASSLAGRDRDVQETQYF. DNA for the CDR3: TGTGCCAGCAGCTTAGCGGGAAGGGACAGGGATGTCCAAGAGACCCAGTACTTC.

This clonotype was counted ten times or more. The rearrangement uses TRBV2 and TRBJ1-2; TRBD1 matches 9 bases. With 10 bases clipped from V and 2 bases from J, the junction kept 5 bases outside the gene matches. The germline CDR1 and CDR2 sequences are SNHLY and FYNNEI. The CDR3 runs 13 residues. CDR3 in DNA: TGTGCCACCACGGGGACAGGGAACTATGGCTACACCTTC. Translating gives CATTGTGNYGYTF.

This rearrangement joins TRBV6-2 or TRBV6-3 to TRBJ2-7; 11 positions match TRBD2. V lost 6 bases to trimming and J lost 3 bases; unmatched junction nucleotides: 4. The CDR3 runs to 14 residues. Germline V gene lookup returns CDR1 MNHEY and CDR2 SVGEGT. CDR3 coding DNA: TGTGCCAGCAGGACTAGCGGGATGAACTACGAGCAGTACGTC. This sequence encodes CASRTSGMNYEQYV.

This clonotype was recorded a few times. The chain links TRBV9 to TRBJ1-1; D remains ambiguous. The CDR3 totals 16 residues. The V end was cut by 3 bases, the J end by 1 base, with 16 bases between. Germline CDR1 reads SGDLS; CDR2 reads YYNGEE. CDR3 residues: CASSAQLRPRNTEAFF. As DNA, the CDR3 is TGTGCCAGCAGCGCCCAACTCAGACCCAGGAACACTGAAGCTTTCTTT.

The chain carries TRBV6-1 and TRBJ2-3; the match to TRBD1 covers 9 bases. In germline, CDR1 is MNHNS, CDR2 SASEGT. The junction had 7 bases not matched to a gene; V was cut back by 5 bases and J by 4 bases. The CDR3 consists of 15 residues. CDR3 region: CASSRDRVIADTQYF. In DNA form, the CDR3 reads TGTGCCAGCAGTCGGGACAGGGTCATAGCAGATACGCAGTATTTT.